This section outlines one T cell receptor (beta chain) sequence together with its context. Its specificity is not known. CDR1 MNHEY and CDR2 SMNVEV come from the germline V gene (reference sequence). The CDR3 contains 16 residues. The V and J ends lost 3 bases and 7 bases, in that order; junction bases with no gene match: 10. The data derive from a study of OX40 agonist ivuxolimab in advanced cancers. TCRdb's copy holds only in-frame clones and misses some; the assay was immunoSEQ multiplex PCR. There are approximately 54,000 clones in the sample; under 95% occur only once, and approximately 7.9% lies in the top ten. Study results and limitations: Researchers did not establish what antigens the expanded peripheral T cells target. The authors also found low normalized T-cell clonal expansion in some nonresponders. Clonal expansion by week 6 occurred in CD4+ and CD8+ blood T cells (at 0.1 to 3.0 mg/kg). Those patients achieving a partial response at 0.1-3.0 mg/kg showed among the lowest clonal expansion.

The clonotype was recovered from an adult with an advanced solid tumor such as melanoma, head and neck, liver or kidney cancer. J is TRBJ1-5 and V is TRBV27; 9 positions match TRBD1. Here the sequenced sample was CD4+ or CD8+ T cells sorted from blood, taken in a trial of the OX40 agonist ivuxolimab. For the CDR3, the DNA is TGTGCCAGCAGTTTCGCCGGGACAGGGAATGAACAGCCCCAGCATTTT. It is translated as CASSFAGTGNEQPQHF.